This paragraph reports one T cell receptor beta chain. As yet, its antigen is unknown. Collection of blood occurred at baseline, at cycle 4 day 1, and at cycle 7 day 1. Measured with immunoSEQ multiplex PCR; TCRdb has only the in-frame clones, and not every one. Of under 100,000 clones in the sample, around four fifths were seen once. This sample is part of a study of OX40 agonist ivuxolimab in advanced cancers. Whole-study results and caveats: The study observed clonal expansion of CD4+ and CD8+ blood T cells by week 6 at 0.1 to 3.0 mg/kg. Also present in some nonresponders was a low level of normalized T-cell clonal expansion. CD4+ T cells averaged fewer expanded clones than CD8+ T cells.

The source is an adult with an advanced solid tumor such as melanoma, head and neck, liver or kidney cancer. Source: CD4+ or CD8+ T cells sorted from blood, taken in a trial of the OX40 agonist ivuxolimab.

The CDR3: CASSPAGTGRSGANVLTF. The CDR3 bases are TGCGCCAGCAGCCCCGCTGGGACAGGGAGGTCTGGGGCCAACGTCCTGACTTTC. The rearrangement uses TRBV5-1 and TRBJ2-6; 9 bases align to TRBD1. The junction had 9 bases not matched to a gene; V was cut back by 4 bases and J by 1 base. Germline V gene lookup returns CDR1 SGHRS and CDR2 YFSETQ. The CDR3 runs 18 residues.